Below, 18 T cell receptor beta chains from the same sample are listed, as sequenced in a study of regulatory T cells in long-lasting Graves disease. The time point is: persistent/refractory GD, antithyroid drugs over 5 years with positive TRAb. TCR sequences were obtained from RNA taken from PBMCs. According to the study, TCR beta libraries were built with iRepertoire HTBI primers and CDR3-region Arm-PCR. One entry per CDR3 protein, called by TCRdb with MiXCR from the multiplex PCR reads. The profile shows approximately 470,000 distinct CDR3 sequences, less than 25% of them singletons. Sequenced here: peripheral blood mononuclear cells (PBMCs), sampled when the disease was refractory, from a patient treated with antithyroid drugs. The receptors come from a female donor with Graves disease.

This clonotype appeared a few times. This rearrangement joins TRBV5-8 to TRBJ1-2; the D is unclear. CDR1 SGHTS and CDR2 YDEGEE come from the germline V gene. V was clipped by 1 base and J by 4 bases, with 11 bases between them. There are 14 residues in the CDR3. The CDR3 region has the DNA TGTGCCAGCAGCTTGACAGCGACAATCTATGGCTACACCTTC. It translates to CASSLTATIYGYTF.

This clonotype was counted between two and nine times. The chain carries TRBV5-5 and TRBJ2-2; D call uncertain. This CDR3 has 15 residues. V shed 2 bases and J shed 0 bases, with 8 bases lying between them. The germline CDR1 and CDR2 sequences are SGHKS and YYEKEE (reference sequence). The CDR3 here is CASSLTPTNTGELFF. The CDR3 DNA follows: TGTGCCAGCAGCTTAACCCCAACGAACACCGGGGAGCTGTTTTTT.

This clonotype was seen many times. The J gene is TRBJ1-2, the V gene TRBV2, with TRBD1 identical over 10 bases. The V and J ends lost 6 bases and 3 bases, in that order; junction bases with no gene match: 13. The CDR3 has 17 residues. Germline loops: CDR1 SNHLY, CDR2 FYNNEI. The CDR3 protein is CASRSTRRQGAYYGYTF. In DNA, the CDR3 is TGTGCCAGCAGGTCAACCAGGAGACAGGGGGCCTACTATGGCTACACCTTC. Combining the CDR3 with reference TRBV2 and TRBJ1-2 gives the whole variable domain EPEVTQTPSHQVTQMGQEVILRCVPISNHLYFYWYRQILGQKVEFLVSFYNNEISEKSEIFDDQFSVERPDGSNFTLKIRSTKLEDSAMYFCASRSTRRQGAYYGYTFGSGTRLTVV.

This clonotype was recorded at least ten times. The chain has TRBV18 and TRBJ1-2, with D possibly being TRBD1 (6 bases). Germline CDR1 KGHSH, CDR2 LQKENI. CDR3 size: 15 residues. Trimming took 2 bases from V and 1 from J, leaving 11 bases between them. The CDR3 spells CASSPSGAFNYGYTF. In DNA form, the CDR3 reads TGTGCCAGCTCACCATCGGGGGCCTTTAACTATGGCTACACCTTC.

The table lists this clonotype with many counts. CDR3 coding DNA: TGTGCCAGCAGTACTGGACAGGGTCTCAATCAGCCCCAGCATTTT. Translation: CASSTGQGLNQPQHF. V is TRBV28 and J is TRBJ1-5, with 8 positions matching TRBD1. This CDR3 is built from 15 residues. The V gene end was trimmed by 5 bases and the J gene end by 3 bases; junction bases not matched to a gene: 6. Germline lookup yields CDR1 MDHEN and CDR2 SYDVKM.

With regard to this clonotype: This sequence may be a read error, since a much larger clone differs from it by one base. A read error is likely, as this CDR3 ends without the conserved phenylalanine or tryptophan. The chain couples TRBV12-3 or TRBV12-4 to TRBJ2-2; maybe TRBD1 (7 bases). V was trimmed by 5 bases and J by 1 base, leaving 14 bases between them. The CDR3 runs 16 residues. The CDR3 loop is CASSPGRQGNTGELFS. The CDR3 DNA sequence: TGTGCCAGCAGTCCCGGGAGACAGGGGAACACCGGGGAGCTGTTTTCT.

This clonotype showed up just a few times. The chain couples TRBV6-2 or TRBV6-3 to TRBJ2-2, with 7 nucleotides matching TRBD1. The CDR3 sequence is 17 residues long. Germline CDR1 reads MNHEY; CDR2 reads SVGEGT. With 4 bases clipped from V and 1 base from J, the junction kept 9 bases outside the gene matches. The chain's CDR3 is CASSSLSTGMNTGELFF. Written as DNA, the CDR3 is TGTGCCAGCAGTTCGCTCTCGACAGGGATGAACACCGGGGAGCTGTTTTTT.

This clonotype has at least ten counts. The chain carries TRBV28 and TRBJ2-4; D gene unclear. V lost 3 bases and J 7 bases, leaving 7 bases between the germline ends. Per germline, CDR1 MDHEN and CDR2 SYDVKM. The CDR3 is made up of 12 amino acids. DNA of the CDR3: TGTGCCAGCAGTTTTGATGGGAACATTCAGTACTTC. Amino acids: CASSFDGNIQYF.

In this sample, this clonotype turned up many times. The chain combines TRBV10-3 with TRBJ2-5, with D perhaps TRBD1 or TRBD2 (5 bases each). Trimming cost V 6 bases and J 5 bases, with 19 bases left between them. This CDR3 has 15 amino acids. CDR1 is ENHRY and CDR2 is SYGVKD in the germline V gene. The CDR3 protein is CAISPSGPPRETQYF. The DNA of the CDR3 is TGTGCCATCAGCCCTTCGGGGCCGCCGCGGGAGACCCAGTACTTC.

This clonotype was recorded at least ten times. The chain couples TRBV5-1 to TRBJ2-7; D is perhaps TRBD2 (6 bases). The CDR3 spans 12 residues. V was trimmed by 2 bases and J by 7 bases, leaving 10 bases between them. CDR1 SGHRS and CDR2 YFSETQ come from the germline V gene. The CDR3 bases are TGCGCCAGCAGCTTCTCGGCGGGGGAGCAGTACTTC. As protein: CASSFSAGEQYF. The full variable domain, in which reference TRBV5-1 and TRBJ2-7 provide the parts outside the CDR3, is KAGVTQTPRYLIKTRGQQVTLSCSPISGHRSVSWYQQTPGQGLQFLFEYFSETQRNKGNFPGRFSGRQFSNSRSEMNVSTLELGDSALYLCASSFSAGEQYFGPGTRLTVT.

There are many counts of this clonotype. This chain uses TRBV28 with TRBJ1-5, with 7 bases lining up with TRBD1. Germline trimming cut 5 bases from V and 9 bases from J; bases unmatched to any gene: 13. In germline, CDR1 is MDHEN, CDR2 SYDVKM. The CDR3 is 15 amino acids. CDR3 sequence (DNA): TGTGCCAGCAGTACAGGGGCCCCGGGGCTTTCGCCCCAGCATTTT. Protein: CASSTGAPGLSPQHF.

This clonotype came up a few times. The chain uses TRBV7-9 and TRBJ2-7; possible D gene TRBD2, 6 bases. CDR1 and CDR2 from the germline V gene are SEHNR and FQNEAQ (reference sequence). This CDR3 spans 14 amino acids. V lost 5 bases and J 3 bases, leaving 14 bases between the germline ends. The CDR3 region has the DNA TGTGCCAGCAGCACGCGGACGGAGGGCTACGAGCAGTACTTC. Encoded protein: CASSTRTEGYEQYF.

The genes are TRBV7-8 and TRBJ1-2; D might be TRBD1 (6 bases). The CDR3 extends over 15 amino acids. The ends were cut back, 5 bases at V and 3 bases at J, with 16 bases in the middle. Germline V gene lookup returns CDR1 SGHVS and CDR2 FQNEAQ. The CDR3 is CASSPWGGRDYGYTF. DNA for the CDR3: TGTGCCAGCAGCCCTTGGGGGGGGCGAGACTATGGCTACACCTTC. Combining the CDR3 with reference TRBV7-8 and TRBJ1-2 gives the whole variable domain GAGVSQSPRYKVAKRGQDVALRCDPISGHVSLFWYQQALGQGPEFLTYFQNEAQLDKSGLPSDRFFAERPEGSVSTLKIQRTQQEDSAVYLCASSPWGGRDYGYTFGSGTRLTVV.

This clonotype was picked up many times. The V gene is TRBV12-3 or TRBV12-4, the J gene TRBJ1-5; a weak D match, TRBD1 (6 bases). Deletions cut 3 bases from V and 4 bases from J, with 13 bases between. This CDR3 region has 15 residues. CDR3: CASSFRRGFNQPQHF. The CDR3 DNA reads TGTGCCAGCAGTTTTCGCAGGGGATTTAATCAGCCCCAGCATTTT.

The rearrangement joins TRBV7-2 to TRBJ2-1, with D perhaps matching TRBD1 (6 bases). Trimming removed 1 base from V and 15 bases from J, with 19 bases in between. This CDR3 has 14 residues. Germline V gene lookup returns CDR1 SGHTA and CDR2 FQGNSA. CDR3 sequence reads: CASSLEGNRDSLFF. CDR3 in DNA: TGTGCCAGCAGCTTAGAAGGGAACAGGGATAGTCTGTTCTTC. The full variable domain, with the rest looked up from reference TRBV7-2 and TRBJ2-1, is GAGVSQSPSNKVTEKGKDVELRCDPISGHTALYWYRQSLGQGLEFLIYFQGNSAPDKSGLPSDRFSAERTGGSVSTLTIQRTQQEDSAVYLCASSLEGNRDSLFFGPGTRLTVL.

V usage is TRBV20-1 and J usage is TRBJ2-2, with TRBD2 identical over 7 bases. The germline gives CDR1 DFQATT, CDR2 SNEGSKA (reference sequence). The CDR3 consists of 14 residues. Losses at the gene ends were 3 bases for V and 7 bases for J; bases not matched to a gene: 8. DNA of the CDR3: TGCAGTGCTAGGGGGCGGGAGATGGTCGGGGAGCTGTTTTTT. Protein product: CSARGREMVGELFF.

For this clonotype: This may arise from a read error, as a much more abundant clone is one base away. The chain joins TRBV28 to TRBJ1-6; perhaps TRBD1 as D (5 bases). V was pared by 3 bases and J by 1 base, with 7 bases between. The germline V gene encodes CDR1 MDHEN and CDR2 SYDVKM. This CDR3 region has 15 residues. The chain's CDR3 is CASSLGQSYNSPLHF. CDR3 nucleotides: TGTGCCAGCAGTTTGGGGCAGTCCTATAATTCACCCCTCCACTTT.

Ten or more counts support this clonotype. The chain joins TRBV5-4 to TRBJ2-2; D not certain. The CDR3 covers 13 residues. The germline gives CDR1 SGHNT, CDR2 YYREEE (reference sequence). The ends were cut back, 3 bases at V and 7 bases at J, with 10 bases in the middle. CDR3 nucleotides: TGTGCCAGCAGCTCCAGACCAAGCGGGGAGCTGTTTTTT. It translates to CASSSRPSGELFF.